This T cell receptor (beta chain) derives from a study of blood T cell repertoires in COVID-19. Study at large: The analysed material was cDNA or gDNA that came from T cells, B-cell-depleted T cells, or PBMCs.

A few counts support this clone. Only in-frame clones appear in the TCRdb table, and some are missing; sequencing was by immunoSEQ multiplex PCR. The profile covers 70,000 to 90,000 clones, with around 88% appearing a single time and approximately 6.8% taken by the ten largest. The CDR3 covers 15 residues. Germline V CDR1 and CDR2: LNHDA, SQIVND (reference sequence). The V and J ends lost 6 bases and 0 bases respectively, with 12 bases between them. The TCR sequence derives from a man aged 60-69 years with acute or convalescent COVID-19. The gene calls are TRBV19 and TRBJ1-3; D gene uncertain. The material sequenced was peripheral blood. CDR3 DNA: TGTGCCAGTAGCCTTCCTTTCAGCTCTGGAAACACCATATATTTT. Amino acids: CASSLPFSSGNTIYF.